A selection of T cell receptor beta chains follows, all from one sample in a study of radiation and T cells in renal cell carcinoma. Here immunoSEQ multiplex PCR was the method, and the copy in TCRdb shows in-frame clones only, minus some. The sample yields tens of thousands of clones, just under 80% seen once. Sample: blood, taken from a patient whose treatment included radiotherapy and nephrectomy. These receptors originate from a man aged 55 to 70 with renal cell carcinoma. CDR3s include the opening cysteine and the closing phenylalanine or tryptophan. The order of the fields is D gene, clone size, V gene, J gene, CDR3 DNA, CDR3 protein. A D gene is named only where the DNA matches it firmly. Clone size appears in some rows only: once, few, many, or a class for an expanded clone.

TRBD2	NA	TRBV10-1	TRBJ2-4	TGCGCCAGCAGTGACTCGAGCGGGGGGAAGCTGGGCATTCAGTACTTC	CASSDSSGGKLGIQYF
NA	NA	TRBV9	TRBJ2-3	TGTGCCAGCAGCGCGGACGGGACCGATACGCAGTATTTT	CASSADGTDTQYF
TRBD1	NA	TRBV19	TRBJ1-6	TGTGCCAGTAGTATCGGACAGGGGAGTTCACCCCTCCACTTT	CASSIGQGSSPLHF
NA	NA	TRBV19	TRBJ2-7	TGTGCCAGTAGTCCACGGACTGATTCCTACGAGCAGTACTTC	CASSPRTDSYEQYF
NA	NA	TRBV29-1	TRBJ1-4	TGCAGCGTTGATGAGATGGGTCAGGAAGAAAAACTGTTTTTT	CSVDEMGQEEKLFF
NA	NA	TRBV7-9	TRBJ1-2	TGTGCCAGCAGCTTGATAGGGGCTAATCAATATGGCTACACCTTC	CASSLIGANQYGYTF
TRBD2	NA	TRBV10-2	TRBJ2-3	TGCGCCAGCTCGGGGTTAGCGGGGGGGCAGGGAGATACGCAGTATTTT	CASSGLAGGQGDTQYF
TRBD2	once	TRBV7-2	TRBJ2-5	TGTGCCAGCAGCTTACAAGTGACTAGCGGGGGCACCCAAGAGACCCAGTACTTC	CASSLQVTSGGTQETQYF
NA	NA	TRBV7-2	TRBJ2-7	TGTGCCAGCAGCTTAGGGGGGGGGCGCAGCTCCTACGAGCAGTACTTC	CASSLGGGRSSYEQYF
NA	once	TRBV27	TRBJ2-3	TGTGCCACCAGCGGAGAGGGGTACACAGATACGCAGTATTTT	CATSGEGYTDTQYF
NA	NA	TRBV7-9	TRBJ2-3	TGTGCCAGCAAACAGGGTGCCGCAGATACGCAGTATTTT	CASKQGAADTQYF
TRBD1	few	TRBV6-5	TRBJ1-2	TGTGCCAGCAGTCGGCGGGACAGGGGAAAGGATGGCTACACCTTC	CASSRRDRGKDGYTF
NA	NA	TRBV6-5	TRBJ2-3	TGTGCCAGCAGTTATGGGGGTAGCACAGATACGCAGTATTTT	CASSYGGSTDTQYF
TRBD2	NA	TRBV19	TRBJ2-1	TGTGCCAGTAGTATTGCCCCAGCGGGGCAATACAATGAGCAGTTCTTC	CASSIAPAGQYNEQFF
TRBD2	NA	TRBV15	TRBJ2-1	TGTGCCACCAGCAGAACTAGCGGGAGGGCCCGGGGGTCCTACAATGAGCAGTTCTTC	CATSRTSGRARGSYNEQFF
NA	few	TRBV6-6	TRBJ2-7	TGTGCCAGCAGTCTCACGGGGGCCCGAAGCTCCTACGAGCAGTACTTC	CASSLTGARSSYEQYF
NA	once	TRBV11-2	TRBJ2-1	TGTGCCAGCAGCTTGAGGCTGGGGGGTGAGCAGTTCTTC	CASSLRLGGEQFF
NA	NA	TRBV4-3	TRBJ2-3	TGCGCCAGCAGCCAAAGGTCTAAAACAGATACGCAGTATTTT	CASSQRSKTDTQYF
NA	NA	TRBV28	TRBJ1-4	TGTGCCAGCAGTTCAGCCGCACAGGGATATGAAAAACTGTTTTTT	CASSSAAQGYEKLFF
NA	NA	TRBV4-3	TRBJ2-5	TGCGCCAGCAGCCAAGGATGGGCGGTACAAGAGACCCAGTACTTC	CASSQGWAVQETQYF
NA	once	TRBV6-6	TRBJ2-3	TGTGCCAACAGTTACTCGGGGCTAACTCCTTCTGCGCAGTATTTT	CANSYSGLTPSAQYF
TRBD2	few	TRBV15	TRBJ2-3	TGTGCCACCAGCAGAGGCCAGCGGGAGGGCCGAGATACGCAGTATTTT	CATSRGQREGRDTQYF
NA	once	TRBV6-5	TRBJ1-5	TGTGCCAGCAGTTCGGGGAGTAATCAGCCCCAGCATTTT	CASSSGSNQPQHF
NA	once	TRBV5-1	TRBJ1-2	TGCGCCAGCAGTTACGGCGGCAGTACTAACTATGGCTACACCTTC	CASSYGGSTNYGYTF
TRBD1	NA	TRBV27	TRBJ1-1	TGTGCCAGCAGTAAGTCCCCGGGACAGGAGAACACTGAAGCTTTCTTT	CASSKSPGQENTEAFF
NA	few	TRBV6-5	TRBJ1-1	TGTGCCAGCAGTTCCCCTGGAGGAAACACTGAAGCTTTCTTT	CASSSPGGNTEAFF
TRBD2	NA	TRBV10-3	TRBJ2-3	TGTGCCATCACCCCGGGACTAGAGACAGATACGCAGTATTTT	CAITPGLETDTQYF
NA	NA	TRBV7-2	TRBJ1-1	TGTGCCAGCAGCTTAGTCTCTAGGAACACTGAAGCTTTCTTT	CASSLVSRNTEAFF
NA	once	TRBV11-2	TRBJ2-5	TGTGCCAGCAGCCCAGGAGGACTACAAGAGACCCAGTACTTC	CASSPGGLQETQYF
NA	NA	TRBV6-5	TRBJ2-5	TGTGCCGCGTGGACCGGGACTTACGAAGAGACCCAGTACTTC	CAAWTGTYEETQYF
TRBD2	NA	TRBV15	TRBJ2-1	TGTGCCACCAGCAGAGGAGCGGGAGGGTACAATGAGCAGTTCTTC	CATSRGAGGYNEQFF
NA	NA	TRBV2	TRBJ2-1	TGTGCCAGCAGTGAAGAGGGGGGGGTCTACAATGAGCAGTTCTTC	CASSEEGGVYNEQFF
NA	NA	TRBV18	TRBJ2-1	TGTGCCAGCTCGCCAGGAGATCGGGATGAGCAGTTCTTC	CASSPGDRDEQFF
NA	NA	TRBV28	TRBJ1-3	TGTGCCAGCAGTTTGCGGACAGTTGGAAACACCATATATTTT	CASSLRTVGNTIYF
TRBD2	NA	TRBV7-2	TRBJ2-3	TGTGCCAGCAGCTTCCGGGGTACTAGCGGAAGCACAGATACGCAGTATTTT	CASSFRGTSGSTDTQYF
TRBD2	NA	TRBV18	TRBJ2-1	TGTGCCAGCTCACCCCCCGGAGCGGGGGGTAACAATGAGCAGTTCTTC	CASSPPGAGGNNEQFF
TRBD2	NA	TRBV5-1	TRBJ2-5	TGCGCCAGCAGCCCCGGGACAGGGGGGACTAGCGGGAGAGGAGAGACCCAGTACTTC	CASSPGTGGTSGRGETQYF
TRBD2	NA	TRBV28	TRBJ2-5	TGTGCCAGCAGTTTAATGAATAGCGGGAGGGCCCGAGAGACCCAGTACTTC	CASSLMNSGRARETQYF
TRBD2	NA	TRBV29-1	TRBJ2-3	TGCAGCGTTGACGAGGGTAGCGGGGTAACAGATACGCAGTATTTT	CSVDEGSGVTDTQYF
TRBD2	NA	TRBV7-9	TRBJ2-5	TGTGCCAGCACCGTACCGGGCGGGGGGACCCAGTACTTC	CASTVPGGGTQYF
NA	NA	TRBV10-3	TRBJ2-3	TGTGCCATCAGGGAGCCCCTAGAACATACGCAGTATTTT	CAIREPLEHTQYF
TRBD1	few	TRBV30	TRBJ1-6	TGTGCCTGGAGGCCTAACAGGGGTTTTAATTCACCCCTCCACTTT	CAWRPNRGFNSPLHF
NA	NA	TRBV9	TRBJ2-5	TGTGCCAGCAACCCCGGCGGATTCCAAGAGACCCAGTACTTC	CASNPGGFQETQYF
TRBD2	NA	TRBV11-2	TRBJ2-1	TGTGCCAGCAGCTTAGGACGACTAGCGGGAGTAAATGAGCAGTTCTTC	CASSLGRLAGVNEQFF
TRBD1	NA	TRBV25-1	TRBJ1-2	TGTGCCAGCAGCGGGACAGTCTTCGGCTACACCTTC	CASSGTVFGYTF
TRBD1	NA	TRBV29-1	TRBJ1-4	TGCAGCGCCCTGGGTAGGGGGCTGGGTGATGAAAAACTGTTTTTT	CSALGRGLGDEKLFF
NA	NA	TRBV10-2	TRBJ2-3	TGCGCCAGCAGTGAGACAACAGATACGCAGTATTTT	CASSETTDTQYF
TRBD1	NA	TRBV5-6	TRBJ1-3	TGTGCCAGCAGCTTACGGGACAGGGATGGAAACACCATATATTTT	CASSLRDRDGNTIYF
NA	once	TRBV2	TRBJ1-5	TGTGCCAGCGCCCAGCAGAGCAATCAGCCCCAGCATTTT	CASAQQSNQPQHF
NA	NA	TRBV14	TRBJ2-5	TGTGCCAGCAGCCAAGTCGGTTCGCAAGAGACCCAGTACTTC	CASSQVGSQETQYF
TRBD1	few	TRBV30	TRBJ1-4	TGTGCCTGGAGGCCTATACAGGGGGCTGGTGAAAAACTGTTTTTT	CAWRPIQGAGEKLFF
NA	NA	TRBV21-1	TRBJ2-1	TGTGCCAGCAGCAAAGTTTCGGAAAGCTTGTACAATGAGCAGTTCTTC	CASSKVSESLYNEQFF
NA	NA	TRBV30	TRBJ2-1	TGTGCCTGGAGTACAGGGACCTACAATGAGCAGTTCTTC	CAWSTGTYNEQFF
TRBD1	few	TRBV19	TRBJ1-2	TGTGCCAGTAGTATCGGGACAGATCACTATGGCTACACCTTC	CASSIGTDHYGYTF
TRBD1	NA	TRBV19	TRBJ1-5	TGTGCCAGTACCGACAGGGTTTGGCGCAATCAGCCCCAGCATTTT	CASTDRVWRNQPQHF
TRBD1	NA	TRBV11-2	TRBJ1-2	TGTGCCAGCAGCCCTGACAGGGCTCCGGGTGGCTACACCTTC	CASSPDRAPGGYTF
NA	NA	TRBV7-2	TRBJ2-4	TGTGCCAGCAGCTTATGGCGCGGAGTAGCCAAAAACATTCAGTACTTC	CASSLWRGVAKNIQYF
NA	NA	TRBV9	TRBJ2-3	TGTGCCAGCAGCTCACTGCCGACTGCTTCGGATACGCAGTATTTT	CASSSLPTASDTQYF
NA	NA	TRBV6-1	TRBJ1-1	TGTGCCAGCAGTGAAAGGAGGACCGGTTTGGGCACTGAAGCTTTCTTT	CASSERRTGLGTEAFF
NA	NA	TRBV14	TRBJ2-5	TGTGCCAGCAGCCCGGACAGTTACCAAGAGACCCAGTACTTC	CASSPDSYQETQYF